This T cell receptor (beta chain) was identified during a study of identical twins. A universal primer site came from template switching; cDNA carried unique molecular identifiers. TCRdb ran MiXCR on the 5' RACE reads and lists one entry per CDR3 protein. The sample lists 500,000 to 700,000 distinct CDR3 sequences, about 7% occurring once. This clonotype was picked up many times. The CDR3 consists of 14 residues. Trimming left V 3 bases short and J 6 bases short, with 15 bases between. CDR1 SQVTM and CDR2 ANQGSEA come from the germline V gene. These data were also reused for a study on yellow fever vaccine responses in identical twins.

The sequenced material came from PBMCs. The TCR was taken from a woman between 18 and 29 years old in good health. The V and J genes are TRBV29-1 and TRBJ2-1; possible D gene TRBD1, 6 bases. The CDR3 nucleotides are TGCAGCGTTGAGAGAGGGGGAACCGGCAATGAGCAGTTCTTC. Translating gives CSVERGGTGNEQFF.